Each of the 9 T cell receptor beta chains below was sequenced from the same sample in a study of blood T cell repertoires in COVID-19. The protocol was immunoSEQ multiplex PCR, while the TCRdb copy is restricted to in-frame clones and leaves out a portion. Seen here are more than 20,000 clones, roughly nine tenths observed once, and the top ten hold roughly 25%. Sequencing was carried out using peripheral blood. These receptor sequences come from a human donor with active COVID-19. The donor label of this sample is uncertain.

CDR3 nucleotides: TGTGCCAGCAGCCTATCGGGGGATACGCAGTATTTT. The encoded protein is CASSLSGDTQYF. The V gene is TRBV7-9, the J gene TRBJ2-3; TRBD2 might be the D (5 bases). V lost 5 bases, J lost 6 bases, and 9 bases lay in between. The CDR3 covers 12 residues. Germline V lookup: CDR1 SEHNR, CDR2 FQNEAQ (reference sequence).

The count of this clone is one. The CDR3 reads CASNSGGQTYNEQFF. CDR3 coding DNA: TGTGCCAGTAATTCGGGAGGACAAACCTACAATGAGCAGTTCTTC. The chain couples TRBV19 to TRBJ2-1; 7 bases match TRBD2. The CDR3 is 15 residues long. Germline V gene sequence: CDR1 LNHDA, CDR2 SQIVND (reference sequence). With 7 bases clipped from V and 2 bases from J, the junction kept 8 bases outside the gene matches. Combining the CDR3 with reference TRBV19 and TRBJ2-1 gives the whole variable domain DGGITQSPKYLFRKEGQNVTLSCEQNLNHDAMYWYRQDPGQGLRLIYYSQIVNDFQKGDIAEGYSVSREKKESFPLTVTSAQKNPTAFYLCASNSGGQTYNEQFFGPGTRLTVL.

The chain couples TRBV19 to TRBJ2-3, with 14 bases identical to TRBD2. Germline values: CDR1 LNHDA, CDR2 SQIVND (reference sequence). This CDR3 contains 17 residues. The ends lost 5 bases at V and 8 bases at J; junction bases unmatched: 12. The CDR3 loop reads CASSPLGLAGASGTQYF. The CDR3 region has the DNA TGTGCCAGTAGTCCATTGGGACTAGCGGGGGCCTCTGGTACGCAGTATTTT.

This chain uses TRBV6-5 with TRBJ1-1; weak D call: TRBD1 (6 bases). V lost 6 bases, J lost 5 bases, and 16 bases lay in between. This CDR3 comprises 14 residues. Germline V CDR1 and CDR2: MNHEY, SVGAGI. In DNA form, the CDR3 reads TGTGCCAGCAGCGACCACAGGGATAAGACTGAAGCTTTCTTT. Residues: CASSDHRDKTEAFF.

V and J are TRBV4-3 and TRBJ2-7; D is undetermined. The CDR3 has 14 residues. The V gene lost 1 base and the J gene lost 2 bases, with 9 bases spanning the gap. Germline V CDR1 and CDR2: LGHNA, YSLEER. CDR3 DNA sequence: TGCGCCAGCAGCCAAGTTACTGGAGCCTACGAGCAGTACTTC. It translates to CASSQVTGAYEQYF.

The genes are TRBV9 and TRBJ1-1; 7 bases align to TRBD1. This CDR3 is 16 amino acids long. The germline gives CDR1 SGDLS, CDR2 YYNGEE. The junction had 9 bases not matched to a gene; V was cut back by 3 bases and J by 1 base. The CDR3 spells CASSATRQGPNTEAFF. The CDR3 DNA follows: TGTGCCAGCAGCGCAACTAGACAGGGCCCGAACACTGAAGCTTTCTTT.

This clone has just a few counts. The chain combines TRBV5-4 with TRBJ2-7; TRBD2 matches at 7 bases. This CDR3 comprises 16 residues. The J segment lost 3 bases and the V segment lost 0 bases, leaving 9 bases of the junction unmatched. CDR1 is SGHNT, CDR2 YYREEE, per germline (reference sequence). CDR3 loop: CASSLAGSGGGYEQYF. For the CDR3, the DNA is TGTGCCAGCAGCTTGGCGGGTTCGGGCGGGGGCTACGAGCAGTACTTC.

The V and J genes are TRBV20-1 and TRBJ2-3; TRBD1 is a possible D gene (5 bases). CDR3 length: 11 residues. Per the germline V gene, CDR1 is DFQATT and CDR2 is SNEGSKA (reference sequence). Trimming took 3 bases from V and 8 from J, leaving 9 bases between them. The CDR3 DNA reads as TGCAGTGCTAGGTGGGGCGTTACGCAGTATTTT. Translated: CSARWGVTQYF.

The CDR3 coding sequence is TGTGCCAGCAGCCAAGTAGGGACTAGCACAGATACGCAGTATTTT. It is translated as CASSQVGTSTDTQYF. The chain carries TRBV3-1 (or the pseudogene TRBV3-2) and TRBJ2-3; D might be TRBD2 (6 bases). Germline lookup yields CDR1 LGHDT and CDR2 YNNKEL (reference sequence). Trimming took off 1 base at V and 0 bases at J, with 8 bases between the two ends. This CDR3 region has 15 residues.